This T cell receptor beta chain was sequenced for a study of cytomegalovirus exposure and HLA in healthy donors. Trimming removed 6 bases at V and 0 bases at J, with 5 bases between. Germline CDR1 and CDR2: MNHNS and SASEGT. CDR3 length: 12 amino acids. The study ran its PCR with 60 Vbeta and 13 Jbeta primers. The protocol was immunoSEQ multiplex PCR, while the TCRdb copy is restricted to in-frame clones and leaves out a portion. The sample contains about 120,000 clones, over 70% of which appear only once. The receptor comes from a man aged 18-30 years in good health and CMV-seropositive. V and J are TRBV6-1 and TRBJ1-1; no clear D. Specimen: PBMCs. CDR3 loop: CASSLLNTEAFF. In DNA form, the CDR3 reads TGTGCCAGCAGCCTTTTGAACACTGAAGCTTTCTTT.